The T cell receptor beta chain described here comes from a study of shared clonotypes between healthy human individuals. Whole-study results and caveats: Despite large depth, sorted-subset datasets appeared incompletely sequenced.

With regard to this clone: Its antigen is unknown. A much larger clone lies a single base off, so this may be a read error.

This table comes from immunoSEQ multiplex PCR, and its TCRdb copy is limited to in-frame clones, with some not included. The sample contains 950,000 to 1,100,000 clones, roughly 80% of which appear only once. The CDR3 consists of 13 residues. Trimming removed 6 bases at V and 1 base at J, with 9 bases between. Germline V gene sequence: CDR1 MGHDK, CDR2 SYGVNS. Material for sequencing was memory CD4+ T cells sorted from blood. Regarding subset: CD45RA-negative fraction. The receptor was isolated from a man between 18 and 29 years old in good health. The genes are TRBV25-1 and TRBJ2-5, with D perhaps TRBD2 (6 bases). The CDR3, as DNA: TGTGCCAGCAGCCGGGACTTCCAAGAGACCCAGTACTTC. Translated: CASSRDFQETQYF.